This entry concerns a single TCR beta chain. The antigen is undetermined. For the second PCR, which ran for roughly 7 to 11 cycles, a sample-barcoded 5' primer and a J-beta primer mix were used. TCRdb re-analysed the 5' RACE reads in MiXCR, keeping a single row per CDR3 protein. In the table there are roughly 1,800,000 distinct CDR3 sequences, 49% of which are singletons. This sample was included in a study of blood T cells in healthy people across ages. Per the germline V gene, CDR1 is LNHNV and CDR2 is YYDKDF (reference sequence). The CDR3 has 15 residues. V was cut by 0 bases and J by 4 bases, with 10 bases left in between. Study results and caveats: Possibly, changes in expanded clonotypes were confounded because donor CMV status was unknown.

The authors drew around 11 milliliters of peripheral blood from each donor. Per individual sample, total RNA of at least 5 micrograms was extracted. This TCR was recovered from a woman aged 40 to 50 in good health. The chain combines TRBV15 with TRBJ1-5; D call uncertain. Material for sequencing was blood. This chain's CDR3 is CATSREGGLNQPQHF. DNA for the CDR3: TGTGCCACCAGCAGAGAGGGAGGCCTGAATCAGCCCCAGCATTTT. Drawing the rest from reference TRBV15 and TRBJ1-5, the complete variable domain is DAMVIQNPRYQVTQFGKPVTLSCSQTLNHNVMYWYQQKSSQAPKLLFHYYDKDFNNEADTPDNFQSRRPNTSFCFLDIRSPGLGDTAMYLCATSREGGLNQPQHFGDGTRLSIL.